What follows are 24 T cell receptor beta chains derived from one specimen sequenced in a study of lymphopenia after photon versus proton radiotherapy. The table came from immunoSEQ multiplex PCR; TCRdb's copy has only in-frame clones and leaves some out. The sample contains more than 50,000 clones, around four fifths of which appear only once. This specimen consisted of peripheral blood, obtained from a patient treated with photon-based radiotherapy. The receptor set was obtained from a man aged 50-59 years with gastric cancer.

The chain recombines TRBV27 with TRBJ2-1, with TRBD2 as a possible D gene (6 bases). Trimming pared 3 bases from V and 2 bases from J, leaving 11 bases between. CDR1 is MNHEY, CDR2 SMNVEV, per germline (reference sequence). This CDR3 region has 15 residues. The CDR3 DNA follows: TGTGCCAGCAGTTTCCGGCTAGCGCCCTACAATGAGCAGTTCTTC. Protein: CASSFRLAPYNEQFF.

A single count supports this clone. The chain employs TRBV5-4 and TRBJ1-1, with 9 bases aligning to TRBD1. The V gene's germline CDR1 is SGHNT and CDR2 YYREEE (reference sequence). J lost 1 base, V lost 4 bases, and 5 bases had no gene match. This CDR3 region has 15 residues. The CDR3 bases are TGTGCCAGCAGCGGGGGACAGGGTAAGAACACTGAAGCTTTCTTT. Residues: CASSGGQGKNTEAFF.

In DNA form, the CDR3 reads TGCGCCAGCAGCCAAGAGCCTGAAACAGGGGGTAGGCGCTACACCTTC. Translated, it gives CASSQEPETGGRRYTF. The gene calls are TRBV4-3 and TRBJ1-2; 8 bases align to TRBD1. After removal of 0 bases from V and 9 bases from J, the junction contained 12 bases not matched to a gene. CDR3 length equals 16 residues. From germline, CDR1 is LGHNA and CDR2 YSLEER.

CDR3 sequence: CASRGEGLLNEQFF. In nucleotides, the CDR3 is TGTGCCAGCAGGGGAGAAGGGCTTCTCAATGAGCAGTTCTTC. The chain couples TRBV6-1 to TRBJ2-1; a possible D gene is TRBD2 (5 bases). The germline V gene has CDR1 MNHNS and CDR2 SASEGT. The CDR3 sequence is 14 residues long. The V end lost 6 bases, the J end lost 6 bases, and 15 bases lay between the germline ends.

V gene TRBV30 combines with J gene TRBJ1-5; a weak D match, TRBD1 (5 bases). V was trimmed by 3 bases and J by 3 bases, leaving 12 bases between them. CDR3 length equals 14 residues. The V gene's germline CDR1 is GTSNPN and CDR2 SVGIG (reference sequence). The CDR3 region has the DNA TGTGCCTGGAGGGACAAGATATTCAATCAGCCCCAGCATTTT. Its protein is CAWRDKIFNQPQHF.

The chain joins TRBV19 to TRBJ2-7, with 8 bases lining up with TRBD1. Germline-derived CDR1 and CDR2 are LNHDA and SQIVND (reference sequence). V trimming: 5 bases; J trimming: 5 bases; junction bases outside the gene matches: 11. The CDR3 is made up of 15 amino acids. The CDR3 coding sequence is TGTGCCAGTAGTCGGGCCGGGAACAGGGGGAACGAGCAGTACTTC. Its protein product is CASSRAGNRGNEQYF. The full variable domain, its missing parts supplied by reference TRBV19 and TRBJ2-7, is DGGITQSPKYLFRKEGQNVTLSCEQNLNHDAMYWYRQDPGQGLRLIYYSQIVNDFQKGDIAEGYSVSREKKESFPLTVTSAQKNPTAFYLCASSRAGNRGNEQYFGPGTRLTVT.

The chain combines TRBV7-8 with TRBJ1-4, with 8 positions matching TRBD1. V lost 5 bases to trimming and J lost 0 bases; unmatched junction nucleotides: 11. Germline CDR1 and CDR2: SGHVS and FQNEAQ. This CDR3 spans 18 amino acids. The CDR3 spells CASSTRRTGRATNEKLFF. The CDR3 coding sequence is TGTGCCAGCAGCACGCGAAGGACAGGGAGGGCAACTAATGAAAAACTGTTTTTT.

This sequence joins TRBV19 and TRBJ2-1; 11 bases fit TRBD1. Trimming cost V 7 bases and J 8 bases; bases outside gene matches: 10. The CDR3 spans 15 residues. Per the germline V gene, CDR1 is LNHDA and CDR2 is SQIVND (reference sequence). CDR3 region: CASNYRDRGSDEQFF. In DNA form, the CDR3 reads TGTGCCAGTAACTACCGGGACAGGGGGTCGGATGAGCAGTTCTTC.

In this sample, this clone turned up once. The chain links TRBV14 to TRBJ1-1; D uncertain. Germline CDR1 SGHDN, CDR2 FVKESK. The CDR3 is made up of 16 amino acids. V was cut by 0 bases and J by 8 bases, with 19 bases left in between. As DNA, the CDR3 is TGTGCCAGCAGCCAAGATCACGGATTATCGGCCCGAGAAGCTTTCTTT. Translated: CASSQDHGLSAREAFF.

CDR3 DNA sequence: TGTGCCAGCAGCTTAAACAGGGGCGGGGATCAAGAGACCCAGTACTTC. Its protein product is CASSLNRGGDQETQYF. The chain employs TRBV5-8 and TRBJ2-5; TRBD1 is a possible D gene (7 bases). Trimming removed 2 bases at V and 2 bases at J, with 16 bases between. The CDR3 has 16 amino acids. The germline CDR1 and CDR2 sequences are SGHTS and YDEGEE.

The V and J genes are TRBV4-2 and TRBJ1-4; a weak D match, TRBD1 (6 bases). V was cut by 1 base and J by 5 bases, with 14 bases left in between. In germline, CDR1 is LGHNA, CDR2 YNFKEQ. CDR3 length: 16 amino acids. CDR3 in amino acids: CASSQVGRTENEKLFF. In DNA, the CDR3 is TGTGCCAGCAGCCAAGTAGGACGGACAGAGAATGAAAAACTGTTTTTT.

The CDR3 nucleotides read TGCGCCAGCAGCTGGAGGGCGTCCGGGACTCGACAAGAGACCCAGTACTTC. Amino acid sequence: CASSWRASGTRQETQYF. The chain is built from TRBV5-1 and TRBJ2-5; a possible D gene is TRBD2 (6 bases). Trimming removed 3 bases from V and 2 bases from J, with 20 bases in between. Germline CDR1 reads SGHRS; CDR2 reads YFSETQ. This CDR3 contains 17 residues. Based on the CDR3 plus reference TRBV5-1 and TRBJ2-5, the full variable domain is KAGVTQTPRYLIKTRGQQVTLSCSPISGHRSVSWYQQTPGQGLQFLFEYFSETQRNKGNFPGRFSGRQFSNSRSEMNVSTLELGDSALYLCASSWRASGTRQETQYFGPGTRLLVL.

As for this clone: A junction end diverges from the germline sequence, so it may reflect a read error. This rearrangement joins TRBV4-1 to TRBJ2-3, with D tentatively TRBD2 (6 bases). The CDR3 is 14 residues long. Germline V gives CDR1 MGHRA, CDR2 YSYEKL. The CDR3 DNA is TGCGCCAGCAGCCAATTAGACGTAGCGGAACCGTCAGTTTTT. It codes for CASSQLDVAEPSVF.

The rearrangement joins TRBV7-6 to TRBJ2-5; 10 bases match TRBD2. The CDR3 totals 15 residues. Germline trimming cut 5 bases from V and 4 bases from J; bases unmatched to any gene: 7. Per the germline V gene, CDR1 is SGHVS and CDR2 is FNYEAQ. CDR3 nucleotide sequence: TGTGCCAGCAGCCGAGCGGGAGGGCAGGGAGAGACCCAGTACTTC. As protein: CASSRAGGQGETQYF. Using reference TRBV7-6 and TRBJ2-5 for the parts outside the CDR3, the full variable domain is GAGVSQSPRYKVTKRGQDVALRCDPISGHVSLYWYRQALGQGPEFLTYFNYEAQQDKSGLPNDRFSAERPEGSISTLTIQRTEQRDSAMYRCASSRAGGQGETQYFGPGTRLLVL.

This chain joins TRBV4-2 and TRBJ2-2, with unresolved D. Per the germline V gene, CDR1 is LGHNA and CDR2 is YNFKEQ. This CDR3 has 14 residues. V dropped 3 bases and J dropped 5 bases, with 10 bases sitting between them. The CDR3 coding sequence is TGTGCCAGCAGCCAGGCGGTGGGGACCGGGGAGCTGTTTTTT. Its protein is CASSQAVGTGELFF.

The CDR3 DNA reads TGTGCCAGCAACCGGGACGCGGCTAACAATGAGCAGTTCTTC. This codes for CASNRDAANNEQFF. The V and J genes are TRBV9 and TRBJ2-1, with D perhaps being TRBD1 or TRBD2 (5 bases each). CDR3 length equals 14 residues. V was cut by 6 bases and J by 5 bases, with 15 bases left in between. In germline, CDR1 is SGDLS, CDR2 YYNGEE.

Comment on this clone: Other DNA sequences in this sample translate to the same CDR3. The chain combines TRBV5-4 with TRBJ2-7; D ambiguous. The CDR3 spans 13 residues. Trimming pared 0 bases from V and 2 bases from J, leaving 6 bases between. The germline CDR1 and CDR2 sequences are SGHNT and YYREEE (reference sequence). CDR3 amino acids: CASSLVGTYEQYF. The CDR3, as DNA: TGTGCCAGCAGCTTGGTAGGAACCTACGAGCAGTACTTC.

The chain uses TRBV4-1 and TRBJ2-2; D is ambiguous. CDR1 is MGHRA, CDR2 YSYEKL, per germline. This CDR3 spans 14 amino acids. Trimming removed 1 base from V and 6 bases from J, with 9 bases in between. CDR3 residues: CASSQARYAGELFF. CDR3 nucleotide sequence: TGCGCCAGCAGCCAAGCCAGGTACGCCGGGGAGCTGTTTTTT.

The V and J genes are TRBV7-2 and TRBJ2-2; TRBD2 aligns across 14 bases. Germline V gene lookup returns CDR1 SGHTA and CDR2 FQGNSA. The CDR3 runs 15 residues. With V trimmed by 5 bases and J by 7 bases, 3 bases remained unmatched. CDR3 sequence: CASSGTSGRIGELFF. CDR3 DNA sequence: TGTGCCAGCAGCGGGACTAGCGGGAGAATCGGGGAGCTGTTTTTT. Filled out from reference TRBV7-2 and TRBJ2-2, the complete variable domain reads GAGVSQSPSNKVTEKGKDVELRCDPISGHTALYWYRQSLGQGLEFLIYFQGNSAPDKSGLPSDRFSAERTGGSVSTLTIQRTQQEDSAVYLCASSGTSGRIGELFFGEGSRLTVL.

The V and J genes are TRBV30 and TRBJ2-7, with D hard to call. V lost 4 bases and J lost 0, with 19 bases in between. Germline V gene lookup returns CDR1 GTSNPN and CDR2 SVGIG (reference sequence). This CDR3 comprises 16 residues. The CDR3 region is CAWTGRTTIGSYEQYF. The DNA for the CDR3 is TGTGCCTGGACCGGACGTACTACCATTGGCTCCTACGAGCAGTACTTC.

The J gene is TRBJ2-7, the V gene TRBV11-2, with 9 bases identical to TRBD1. The germline CDR1 and CDR2 sequences are SGHAT and FQNNGV. The CDR3 has 15 residues. V gave up 1 base and J gave up 4 bases; unmatched junction bases: 5. The CDR3 reads CASSLGGQGFYEQYF. The CDR3 DNA follows: TGTGCCAGCAGCTTAGGGGGACAGGGATTTTACGAGCAGTACTTC.

The gene calls are TRBV5-5 and TRBJ2-7; 10 nucleotides line up with TRBD2. Germline V gene sequence: CDR1 SGHKS, CDR2 YYEKEE (reference sequence). The CDR3 is made up of 15 amino acids. V lost 3 bases to trimming and J lost 4 bases; unmatched junction nucleotides: 7. CDR3 protein: CASSSGPSGSYEQYF. The CDR3 region has the DNA TGTGCCAGCAGCTCGGGACCTAGCGGGAGTTACGAGCAGTACTTC.

This clone has more than one count but fewer than ten. The chain has TRBV7-9 and TRBJ1-2, with TRBD1 matching over 10 bases. V shed 5 bases, J shed 5 bases, and the junction held 5 bases outside the gene matches. Germline-derived CDR1 and CDR2 are SEHNR and FQNEAQ (reference sequence). This CDR3 contains 14 residues. The CDR3 region has the DNA TGTGCCAGCAGCGCTCCGGGACAGGGGTATGGCTACACCTTC. Encoded protein: CASSAPGQGYGYTF.

The chain recombines TRBV28 with TRBJ2-3; D not certain. V lost 6 bases and J 3 bases, leaving 16 bases between the germline ends. Per the germline V gene, CDR1 is MDHEN and CDR2 is SYDVKM. The CDR3 loop spans 15 amino acids. CDR3 nucleotide sequence: TGTGCCAGCAGCTCGGCCCTATCGGAAACAGATACGCAGTATTTT. It encodes CASSSALSETDTQYF. Variable domain in full (rest from reference TRBV28 and TRBJ2-3): DVKVTQSSRYLVKRTGEKVFLECVQDMDHENMFWYRQDPGLGLRLIYFSYDVKMKEKGDIPEGYSVSREKKERFSLILESASTNQTSMYLCASSSALSETDTQYFGPGTRLTVL.